This is a list of T cell receptor beta chains from one sample in a study of cytomegalovirus exposure and HLA in healthy donors. Sequenced by immunoSEQ multiplex PCR; TCRdb stores in-frame clones only, minus some. The repertoire holds roughly 130,000 clones, with around 82% as singletons. Sequencing input: PBMCs. The receptor source for this set is a male donor in good health and CMV-seropositive. Both conserved end residues are part of each CDR3. Fields, in order: clone size, J gene, V gene, D gene, CDR3 DNA, CDR3 protein. A D gene is named only where the DNA matches it firmly. Only some rows state a clone size, as once, few, many or a class for expanded clones.

once	TRBJ2-7	TRBV7-2	TRBD2	TGTGCCAGCAGCTTCCTAGCGGGAGGTACCTACGAGCAGTACTTC	CASSFLAGGTYEQYF
-	TRBJ2-1	TRBV18	-	TGTGCCAGCTCACCGGCAGGGGCGCGAAATGAGCAGTTCTTC	CASSPAGARNEQFF
-	TRBJ2-6	TRBV5-6	TRBD2	TGTGCCAGCAGCTTGGAAGGTAGCGGGAGGGCGTATGGGGCCAACGTCCTGACTTTC	CASSLEGSGRAYGANVLTF
-	TRBJ1-5	TRBV2	-	TGTGCCAGCAGTGAAGCGCACCACTCGGGGGGGGGCGTGGGGACGAACAATCAGCCCCAGCATTTT	CASSEAHHSGGGVGTNNQPQHF
-	TRBJ1-2	TRBV19	TRBD1	TGTGCCAGTAGTATTGAGGGGGCCGAAAGCTACACCTTC	CASSIEGAESYTF
-	TRBJ1-4	TRBV9	-	TGTGCCAGCAGCGTAGGCCAGGGTATAAATGAAAAACTGTTTTTT	CASSVGQGINEKLFF
-	TRBJ2-7	TRBV2	TRBD1	TGTGCCAGCGGGGACAGGGCCGGGTCCTACGAGCAGTACTTC	CASGDRAGSYEQYF
-	TRBJ2-1	TRBV28	TRBD2	TGTGCCAGCTTTGAGAGCGGGACCCTGGGCTACAATGAGCAGTTCTTC	CASFESGTLGYNEQFF
-	TRBJ2-1	TRBV27	TRBD2	TGTGCCAGCAGTCCTTATTTCGGGAGGAGTTCCAATGAGCAGTTCTTC	CASSPYFGRSSNEQFF
-	TRBJ2-6	TRBV6-1	-	TGTGCCAGCAGTGGCACAGGGATCTCTGGGGCCAACGTCCTGACTTTC	CASSGTGISGANVLTF
-	TRBJ2-3	TRBV27	TRBD2	TGTGCCAGCAGTTTATCCTGGCGGGAGATCACAGATACGCAGTATTTT	CASSLSWREITDTQYF
few	TRBJ2-2	TRBV7-2	-	TGTGCCAGCAGCTTAGTCTCCACCGGGGAGCTGTTTTTT	CASSLVSTGELFF
-	TRBJ1-5	TRBV2	-	TGTGCCAGCAGACTACAGGGCCAAAAGCCCCAGCATTTT	CASRLQGQKPQHF
-	TRBJ1-2	TRBV9	TRBD1	TGTGCCAGCAGCGTAGTGCCGACAGGGATCGATGGCTACACCTTC	CASSVVPTGIDGYTF
-	TRBJ2-7	TRBV27	-	TGTGCCAGCAGTGTAGCAGGAGGTCTCCACGAGCAGTACTTC	CASSVAGGLHEQYF
-	TRBJ1-1	TRBV10-3	-	TGTGCCATCAGTGAGTGGAGCGAAGCTTTCTTT	CAISEWSEAFF
-	TRBJ2-2	TRBV19	TRBD1	TGTGCCAGTAGTATAGACAGGGGGTGGACCGGGGAGCTGTTTTTT	CASSIDRGWTGELFF
-	TRBJ2-7	TRBV5-3	TRBD2	TGTGCCAGAAGCCGTGGGAGCGGGAGGGCCTCCTACGAGCAGTACTTC	CARSRGSGRASYEQYF
-	TRBJ2-7	TRBV6-1	-	TGTGCCAGCGGCAGGATCACCTACGAGCAGTACTTC	CASGRITYEQYF
once	TRBJ2-7	TRBV5-1	-	TGCGCCAGCGCTACCGGCGGGGGCCAAGAGCAGTACTTC	CASATGGGQEQYF
few	TRBJ2-1	TRBV5-4	TRBD2	TGTGCCAGCAGCCCCAGAGCGGGAGTTGAGCAGTTCTTC	CASSPRAGVEQFF
-	TRBJ1-4	TRBV11-2	TRBD1	TGTGCCAGCAGCTTATCGACAGGGGGCGGTGAAAAACTGTTTTTT	CASSLSTGGGEKLFF
-	TRBJ2-6	TRBV30	TRBD1	TGTGCCTGCTTCCCGGGACAGGGTAGCTCTGGGGCCAACGTCCTGACTTTC	CACFPGQGSSGANVLTF
-	TRBJ1-2	TRBV6-5	-	TGTGCCAGCAGTTCAGGGATCAACTATGGCTACACCTTC	CASSSGINYGYTF
-	TRBJ1-5	TRBV4-2	-	TGTGCCAGCAGCCAATCCAGGATCAATCAGCCCCAGCATTTT	CASSQSRINQPQHF
-	TRBJ1-5	TRBV7-9	-	TGTGCCAGCAGCTTAGACAGCCAGCCCCAGCATTTT	CASSLDSQPQHF
once	TRBJ2-5	TRBV12-2	-	TGTGCAAGTCGCTGGAGATCGAAAGAGACCCAGTACTTC	CASRWRSKETQYF
-	TRBJ2-3	TRBV9	TRBD2	TGTGCCAGCAGCGTAGGGGGAGCGGGAGGGCCTCTTAGCACAGATACGCAGTATTTT	CASSVGGAGGPLSTDTQYF